This T cell receptor (beta chain) was recorded in a study of cytomegalovirus exposure and HLA in healthy donors. Study-level results: Some highly shared sequence variants likely arose as a pipeline artifact.

PCR was performed using 60 Vbeta and 13 Jbeta primers. Profiling relied on immunoSEQ multiplex PCR, and the TCRdb table lists in-frame clones only, not all of them. The sample includes some 110,000 clones, 9.5% to 15% of them seen just once. In this sample, this clone turned up a few times. Its antigen remains unknown. V gave up 3 bases and J gave up 12 bases, with 9 bases separating them. The CDR3 runs 10 residues. The V gene's germline CDR1 is SGHRS and CDR2 YFSETQ. The V gene is TRBV5-1, the J gene TRBJ1-1; D is undetermined. The sample comprised PBMCs. This sequence originates from a middle-aged man in good health and CMV-seropositive. The CDR3 DNA sequence: TGCGCCAGCAGCTCGGGCGGGTCTTTCTTT. Translating it yields CASSSGGSFF.